This T cell receptor (beta chain) is drawn from a study of PD-1 blockade in classical Hodgkin lymphoma. In regard to this clone: Its antigen is still unknown.

Clones were sequenced by immunoSEQ multiplex PCR, and TCRdb holds only the in-frame ones, with some missing. The table includes some 50,000 clones, roughly 73% detected once. The CDR3 has 15 amino acids. Germline CDR1 and CDR2: SEHNR and FQNEAQ (reference sequence). Trimming took 4 bases from V and 4 from J, leaving 14 bases between them. Broader study findings: What caused the repertoire differences, perhaps disease activity or prior therapy, remains undefined. Patients newly diagnosed and complete responders had comparable baseline diversity.

All trial patients relapsed after autologous stem cell transplantation. The sequence derives from a human donor with classical Hodgkin lymphoma. The chain has TRBV7-9 and TRBJ1-3; D not resolved. The source was peripheral blood mononuclear cells (PBMCs), collected at baseline. The chain's CDR3 is CASSSFWQYGNTIYF. The CDR3 coding sequence is TGTGCCAGCAGCTCCTTTTGGCAGTACGGAAACACCATATATTTT.